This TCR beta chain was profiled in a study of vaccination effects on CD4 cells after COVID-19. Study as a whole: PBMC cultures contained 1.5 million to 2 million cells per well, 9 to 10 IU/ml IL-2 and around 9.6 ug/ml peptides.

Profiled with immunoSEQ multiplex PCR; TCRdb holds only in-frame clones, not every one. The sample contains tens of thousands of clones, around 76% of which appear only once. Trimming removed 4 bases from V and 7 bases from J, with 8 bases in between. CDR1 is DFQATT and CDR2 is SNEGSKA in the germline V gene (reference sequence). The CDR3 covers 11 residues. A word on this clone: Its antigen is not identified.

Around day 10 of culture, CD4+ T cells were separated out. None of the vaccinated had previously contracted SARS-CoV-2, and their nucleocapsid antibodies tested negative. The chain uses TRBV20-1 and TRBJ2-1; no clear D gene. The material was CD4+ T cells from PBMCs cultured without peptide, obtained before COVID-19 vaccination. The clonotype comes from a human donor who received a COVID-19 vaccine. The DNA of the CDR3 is TGCAGTGCTACCCTAGTGAATGAGCAGTTCTTC. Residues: CSATLVNEQFF.